The sample holds a few counts of the clone carrying this TCR beta chain. As yet, its antigen is unknown. V was clipped by 0 bases and J by 8 bases, with 16 bases between them. Germline lookup yields CDR1 SEHNR and CDR2 FQNEAQ (reference sequence). This CDR3 has 15 amino acids. The data stem from a study of blood T cells in healthy people across ages. Regarding the study as a whole: Across samples, TCR beta diversity tracked strongly with naive T cell percentage. Estimated diversity, derived from one million T cells, was regarded as an underestimate.

Every sample gave at least 5 micrograms of total RNA when it was extracted. For the second PCR, which ran for 7 to 11 cycles, a sample-barcoded 5' primer and a J-beta primer mix were used. TCRdb re-called the 5' RACE reads with MiXCR, one entry per CDR3 protein. In the table there are 1.5 million or so distinct CDR3 sequences, around 40% of which are singletons. J is TRBJ1-2 and V is TRBV7-9; perhaps TRBD1 as D (6 bases). The material sequenced was blood. This receptor was obtained from a woman between 18 and 29 years old in good health. The CDR3 loop reads CASSLAPSGGGGYTF. DNA for the CDR3: TGTGCCAGCAGCTTAGCGCCGAGTGGGGGCGGAGGCTACACCTTC. Full variable domain (missing parts from reference TRBV7-9 and TRBJ1-2): DTGVSQNPRHKITKRGQNVTFRCDPISEHNRLYWYRQTLGQGPEFLTYFQNEAQLEKSRLLSDRFSAERPKGSFSTLEIQRTEQGDSAMYLCASSLAPSGGGGYTFGSGTRLTVV.